This TCR beta chain is from a study of T-cell memory formation after mild COVID-19. Study information: Each donor largely had its own TCR clusters.

A remark on this clonotype: Its target is not known.

Study-wide results and caveats: Clones from the second wave (peaking day 37) had unconfirmed SARS-CoV-2 specificity.

Trimming took 2 bases from V and 4 from J; bases not matched to a gene: 4. Germline V gene lookup returns CDR1 SEHNR and CDR2 FQNEAQ (reference sequence). There are 15 residues in the CDR3. TCR alpha and TCR beta cDNA libraries carrying sample barcodes and UMIs were produced by 5'RACE using constant-segment primers. TCRdb ran MiXCR on the 5' RACE reads and lists one entry per CDR3 protein. The table has a few hundred thousand distinct CDR3 sequences, 25% to 30% seen once; the top ten hold approximately 13%. The source is an adult woman who had mild COVID-19 (a few samples of this study predate the infection). Cell type and time point are not known. This sequence joins TRBV7-9 and TRBJ2-2; 7 bases are shared with TRBD2. Specimen: PBMCs or a T cell subset sorted from them (not recorded which). In DNA form, the CDR3 reads TGTGCCAGCAGCTTACCCTCGGGGGGCACCGGGGAGCTGTTTTTT. Its protein is CASSLPSGGTGELFF.